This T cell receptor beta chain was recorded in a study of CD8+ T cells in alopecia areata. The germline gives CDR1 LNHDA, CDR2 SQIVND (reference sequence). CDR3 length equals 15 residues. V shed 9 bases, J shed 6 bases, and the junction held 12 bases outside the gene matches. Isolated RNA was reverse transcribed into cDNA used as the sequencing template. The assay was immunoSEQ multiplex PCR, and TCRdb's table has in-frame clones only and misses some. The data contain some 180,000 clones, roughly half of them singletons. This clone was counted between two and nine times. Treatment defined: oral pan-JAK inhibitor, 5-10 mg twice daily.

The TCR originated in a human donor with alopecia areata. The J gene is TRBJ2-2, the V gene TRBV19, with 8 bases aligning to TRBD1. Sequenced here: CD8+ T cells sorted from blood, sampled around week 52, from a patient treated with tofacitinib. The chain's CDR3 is CASRDLTGEAGELFF. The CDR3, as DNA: TGTGCCAGCAGAGATTTGACAGGGGAGGCCGGGGAGCTGTTTTTT.